The 3 T cell receptor beta chains listed next were all sequenced from one sample in a study of T-cell memory formation after mild COVID-19. TCRdb itself ran the 5' RACE reads through MiXCR, one entry per CDR3 protein. This table holds about 610,000 distinct CDR3 sequences, 15% to 20% found once. Sequencing was done on a sample of PBMCs or a T cell subset sorted from them (not recorded which). Source of these receptors: an adult woman who had mild COVID-19 (a few samples of this study predate the infection). Cell type and time point are not known.

The rearrangement uses TRBV30 and TRBJ2-7; D perhaps matches TRBD1 (5 bases). V was pared by 2 bases and J by 5 bases, with 13 bases between. Looked up from germline, CDR1 is GTSNPN and CDR2 is SVGIG (reference sequence). The CDR3 is made up of 13 amino acids. The CDR3 DNA is TGTGCCTGGAGTAGGGGATTCGGTAACGAGCAGTACTTC. Amino acid sequence: CAWSRGFGNEQYF.

There are a few counts of this clonotype. The chain links TRBV11-1 to TRBJ2-7; TRBD2 matches at 8 bases. Germline V gene data show CDR1 as SGHAT and CDR2 as FQDESV (reference sequence). V lost 2 bases to trimming and J lost 0 bases; unmatched junction nucleotides: 6. The CDR3 is 16 residues long. This CDR3 reads CASSLTPSGFSYEQYF. CDR3 DNA: TGTGCCAGCAGCTTAACCCCTAGCGGGTTCTCCTACGAGCAGTACTTC.

V is TRBV6-2 or TRBV6-3 and J is TRBJ1-2, with D possibly matching TRBD1 (5 bases). Trimming removed 4 bases at V and 5 bases at J, with 8 bases between. Per germline, CDR1 MNHEY and CDR2 SVGEGT. This CDR3 is 12 amino acids long. As DNA, the CDR3 is TGTGCCAGCAGTTGGGGCGAGTATGGCTACACCTTC. This translates into CASSWGEYGYTF.